This TCR beta chain was identified during a study of immune evolution from preneoplasia to lung adenocarcinoma. Assay used: immunoSEQ multiplex PCR; TCRdb lists only in-frame clones, some missing. The sample has several thousand clones; roughly 80% are singletons. With respect to this clone: Antigen specificity is unknown.

Germline V gives CDR1 MNHNS, CDR2 SASEGT. The CDR3 runs 14 residues. V was clipped by 2 bases and J by 5 bases, with 9 bases between them. Findings of the study overall: Normal lung had the highest top T cell clone frequencies.

The specimen was FFPE invasive lung adenocarcinoma tissue. This TCR was recovered from a person over 45 with lung adenocarcinoma. The V call is TRBV6-1, the J call TRBJ2-2, with D possibly matching TRBD1 (6 bases). CDR3 nucleotide sequence: TGTGCCAGCAGTGAATGGGGACAAACCGGGGAGCTGTTTTTT. It specifies CASSEWGQTGELFF.